This T cell receptor beta chain came from a study of CD8+CD57+ T cells in acquired aplastic anemia. This clonotype was seen more than once but under ten times. Its antigen is unknown. CDR3 and TCR beta VDJ profiling relied on genomic DNA as the template. Via MiXCR, TCRdb re-called the reads, giving one row per CDR3 protein. The sample yields hundreds of thousands of distinct CDR3 sequences, 50% to 65% seen once. Study-wide findings and caveats: No significant patient-versus-control difference appeared in CD8+ Simpson's diversity.

There are 13 residues in the CDR3. Germline CDR1 and CDR2: SEHNR and FQNEAQ (reference sequence). Trimming took 5 bases from V and 5 from J, leaving 12 bases between them. By flow cytometry, patients selected for sequencing had shown an expansion of CD8+CD57+ cells. Patients were therapy-naive when their blood was sampled. Source material: sorted CD4+, CD8+, or CD8+CD57+ T cells (not recorded which) from PBMCs. The chain has TRBV7-9 and TRBJ1-2; D is uncertain. The origin of this receptor is a human donor with aplastic anemia. In DNA, the CDR3 is TGTGCCAGCAGCCCACGGGCCGAATATGGCTACACCTTC. It is translated as CASSPRAEYGYTF.